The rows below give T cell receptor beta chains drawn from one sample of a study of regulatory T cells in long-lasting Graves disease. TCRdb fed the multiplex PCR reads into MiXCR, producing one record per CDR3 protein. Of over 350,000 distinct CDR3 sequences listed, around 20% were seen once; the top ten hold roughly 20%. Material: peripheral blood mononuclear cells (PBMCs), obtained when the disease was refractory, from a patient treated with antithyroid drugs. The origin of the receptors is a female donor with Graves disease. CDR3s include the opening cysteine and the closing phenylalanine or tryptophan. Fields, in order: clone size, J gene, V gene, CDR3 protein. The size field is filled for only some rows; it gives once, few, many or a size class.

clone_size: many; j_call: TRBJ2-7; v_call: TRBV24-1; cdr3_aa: CATSDYRDWISYEQYF
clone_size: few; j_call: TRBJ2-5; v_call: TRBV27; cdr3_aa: CASSFVFSETQYF
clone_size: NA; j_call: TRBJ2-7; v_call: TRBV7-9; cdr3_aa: CASSASGTGYSSNEQYF
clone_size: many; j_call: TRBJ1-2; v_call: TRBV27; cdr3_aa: CASSLYGYTF
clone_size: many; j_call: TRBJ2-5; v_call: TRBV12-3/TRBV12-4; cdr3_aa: CASSFMGRGETQYF
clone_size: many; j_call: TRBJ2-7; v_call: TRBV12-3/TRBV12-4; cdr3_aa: CASSRGLYEQYF
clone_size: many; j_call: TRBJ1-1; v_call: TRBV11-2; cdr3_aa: CASSLGGPEAFF
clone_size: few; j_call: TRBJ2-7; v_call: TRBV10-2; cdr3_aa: CASSVVRTYEQYF
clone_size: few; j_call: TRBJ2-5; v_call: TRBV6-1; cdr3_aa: CASRKGTGERETQYF
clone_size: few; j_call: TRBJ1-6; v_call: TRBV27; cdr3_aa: CASKPGTGLSPLHF
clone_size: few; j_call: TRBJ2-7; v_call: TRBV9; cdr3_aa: CASSMTGGFGGEQYF
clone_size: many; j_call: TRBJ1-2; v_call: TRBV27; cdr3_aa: CASRRTGFVDYGYTF
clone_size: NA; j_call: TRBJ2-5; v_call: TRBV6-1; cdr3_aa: CASSEVGRLGATQYF
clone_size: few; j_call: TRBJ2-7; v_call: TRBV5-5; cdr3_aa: CASSAYSFGSSYEQYF
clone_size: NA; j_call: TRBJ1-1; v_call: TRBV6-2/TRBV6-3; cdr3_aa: CASSEEGVYTEAFF
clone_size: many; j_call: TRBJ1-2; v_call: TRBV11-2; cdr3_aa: CASSLGDRVGYTF
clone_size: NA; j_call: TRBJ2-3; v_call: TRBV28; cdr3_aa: CASSLPLPADTQYF
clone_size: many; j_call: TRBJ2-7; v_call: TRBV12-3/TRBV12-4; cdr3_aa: CASSSSAPYEQYF
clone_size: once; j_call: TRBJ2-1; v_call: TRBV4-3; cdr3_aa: CASSQAAGVSYNEQFF
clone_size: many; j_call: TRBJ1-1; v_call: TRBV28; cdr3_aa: CASSFVGGTEAFF
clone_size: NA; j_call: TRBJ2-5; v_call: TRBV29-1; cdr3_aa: CSTAGTGTGETQYF
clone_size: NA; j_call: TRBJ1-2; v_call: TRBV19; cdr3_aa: CASLGTDGYTF
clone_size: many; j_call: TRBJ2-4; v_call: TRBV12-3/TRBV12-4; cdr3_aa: CASSFGQGTAKNIQYF
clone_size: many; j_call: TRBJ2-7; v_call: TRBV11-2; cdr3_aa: CASTLSTSGRYEQYF
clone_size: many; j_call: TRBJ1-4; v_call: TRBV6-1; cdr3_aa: CASTTALRGEKLFF
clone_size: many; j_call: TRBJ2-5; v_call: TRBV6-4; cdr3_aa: CASSYVLAGVETQYF
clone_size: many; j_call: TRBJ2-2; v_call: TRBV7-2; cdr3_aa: CASSRRTSGNYPNTGELFF
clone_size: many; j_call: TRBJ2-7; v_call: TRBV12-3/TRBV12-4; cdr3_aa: CASSLSGGLTEQYF
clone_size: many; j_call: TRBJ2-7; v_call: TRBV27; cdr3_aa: CASSSSGFYEQYF
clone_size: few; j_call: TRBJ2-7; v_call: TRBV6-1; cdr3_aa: CASTTWRAEDYEQYF
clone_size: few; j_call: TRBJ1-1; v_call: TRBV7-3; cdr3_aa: CASSFRGAVITEAFF
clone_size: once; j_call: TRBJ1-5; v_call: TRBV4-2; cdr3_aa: CASSQETASNQPQHF
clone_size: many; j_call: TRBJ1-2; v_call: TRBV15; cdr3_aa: CATSLQGQGYTF
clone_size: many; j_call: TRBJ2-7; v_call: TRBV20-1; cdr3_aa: CSARAPGGEQYF
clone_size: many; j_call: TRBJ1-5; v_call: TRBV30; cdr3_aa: CAWSQGQGNQPQHF
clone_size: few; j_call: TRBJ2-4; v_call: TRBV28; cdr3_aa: CASSPGTSDTDIQYF
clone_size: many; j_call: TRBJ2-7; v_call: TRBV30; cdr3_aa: CAWTSRGQGAYEQYF
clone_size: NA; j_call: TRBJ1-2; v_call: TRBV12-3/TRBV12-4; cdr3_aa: CASSLKAALSGYTF
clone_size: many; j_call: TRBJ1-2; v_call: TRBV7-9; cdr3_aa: CASSLAWGDYGYTF
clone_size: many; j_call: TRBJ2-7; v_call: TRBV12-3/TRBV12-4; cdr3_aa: CASRPTGAGEQYF
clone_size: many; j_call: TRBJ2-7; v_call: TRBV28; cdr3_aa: CASSSHLTSYEQYF
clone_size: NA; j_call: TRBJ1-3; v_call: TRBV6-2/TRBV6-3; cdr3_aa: CASSPAGGNTIYF
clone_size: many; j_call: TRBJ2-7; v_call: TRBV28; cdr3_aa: CASTLGGDRQYEQYF
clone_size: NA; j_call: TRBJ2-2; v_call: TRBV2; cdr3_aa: CASSGTGGPTSGRNTGELFF
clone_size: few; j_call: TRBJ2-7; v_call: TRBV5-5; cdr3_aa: CASSASGGTNYEQYF
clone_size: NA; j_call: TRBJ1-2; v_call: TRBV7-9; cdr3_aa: CASSPPVDPDYGYTF
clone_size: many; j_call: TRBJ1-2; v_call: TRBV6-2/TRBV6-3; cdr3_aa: CASSYSTANYGYTF
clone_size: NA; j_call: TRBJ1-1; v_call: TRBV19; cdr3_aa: CASVLGAREAFF
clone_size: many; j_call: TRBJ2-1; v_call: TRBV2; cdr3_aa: CASSEWFGGTSSYNEQFF
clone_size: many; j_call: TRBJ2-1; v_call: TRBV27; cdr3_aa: CASSLQGNNEQFF
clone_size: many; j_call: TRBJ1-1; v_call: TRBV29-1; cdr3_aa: CSAAGTPETEAFF
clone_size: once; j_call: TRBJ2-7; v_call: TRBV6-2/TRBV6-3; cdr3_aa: CASSLEHGGAEQYF
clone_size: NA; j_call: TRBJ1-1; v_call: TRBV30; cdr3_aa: CAWTKENTEAFF
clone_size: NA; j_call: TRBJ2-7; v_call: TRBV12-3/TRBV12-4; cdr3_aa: CASSLPGLAANEQYF
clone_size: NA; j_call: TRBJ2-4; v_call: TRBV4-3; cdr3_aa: CASSQDMGFAKNIQYF
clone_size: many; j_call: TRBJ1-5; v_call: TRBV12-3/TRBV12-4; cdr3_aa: CASSLARRQGSQPQHF
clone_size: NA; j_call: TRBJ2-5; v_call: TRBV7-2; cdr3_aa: CASSLVGSRGARETQYF
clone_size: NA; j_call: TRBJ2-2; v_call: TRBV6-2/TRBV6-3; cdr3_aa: CASAGGELFF
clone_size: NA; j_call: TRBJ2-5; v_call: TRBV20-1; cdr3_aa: CSARKSGGETQYF
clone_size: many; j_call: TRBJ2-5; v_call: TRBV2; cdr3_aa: CASRAGTSGSRETQYF